This TCR beta chain stems from a study of CD8+ T cells in alopecia areata. V was pared by 1 base and J by 6 bases, with 15 bases between. Per the germline V gene, CDR1 is MGHRA and CDR2 is YSYEKL. CDR3 length: 15 residues. RNA extraction was followed by reverse transcription into cDNA, which acted as the sequencing template. TCRdb keeps only in-frame clones here, not all; method: immunoSEQ multiplex PCR. The table includes some 180,000 clones, roughly 59% detected once. The TCR was taken from a human donor with alopecia areata. Sequencing used CD4+ T cells sorted from blood, obtained at week 0. This chain uses TRBV4-1 with TRBJ1-1; D unresolved. The CDR3 spells CASSQGASRNAEAFF. The CDR3 DNA reads TGCGCCAGCAGCCAAGGGGCATCTCGGAATGCTGAAGCTTTCTTT.